The rows below give T cell receptor beta chains drawn from one sample of a study of blood T cell repertoires in COVID-19. Libraries were prepared by immunoSEQ multiplex PCR; TCRdb keeps only in-frame clonotypes and omits some of them. The data contain 63,000 or so clones, roughly nine tenths of them seen just once; the ten biggest clones take up roughly 3.9%. The material sequenced was peripheral blood. These receptor sequences come from a man aged 70 or older with active COVID-19. The CDR3 runs from the conserved cysteine through the conserved F or W. D genes are given only for firm matches. Where a row states a size, it is once, few, many or the class of an expanded clone; other rows omit it.

J gene: TRBJ2-2; clone size: -; D gene: TRBD1; V gene: TRBV7-2; CDR3 protein: CASSSTGARTGELFF; CDR3 DNA: TGTGCCAGCAGCTCCACAGGGGCACGGACCGGGGAGCTGTTTTTT
J gene: TRBJ2-3; clone size: -; D gene: TRBD2; V gene: TRBV6-2/TRBV6-3; CDR3 protein: CASSYPRGGRPDTQYF; CDR3 DNA: TGTGCCAGCAGTTACCCCCGGGGCGGGAGGCCAGATACGCAGTATTTT
J gene: TRBJ1-3; clone size: -; D gene: -; V gene: TRBV19; CDR3 protein: CASSPRRGAGNTIYF; CDR3 DNA: TGTGCCAGTAGCCCCCGCCGGGGGGCTGGAAACACCATATATTTT
J gene: TRBJ2-7; clone size: -; D gene: TRBD2; V gene: TRBV5-1; CDR3 protein: CASSILAGGAPYEQYF; CDR3 DNA: TGCGCCAGCAGCATACTAGCGGGGGGGGCACCCTACGAGCAGTACTTC
J gene: TRBJ2-7; clone size: -; D gene: TRBD1; V gene: TRBV7-9; CDR3 protein: CASSSRDRTYEQYF; CDR3 DNA: TGTGCCAGCAGCTCCCGGGACAGAACCTACGAGCAGTACTTC
J gene: TRBJ2-4; clone size: -; D gene: -; V gene: TRBV24-1; CDR3 protein: CATSDPRGPGDIQYF; CDR3 DNA: TGTGCCACCAGTGATCCGCGGGGCCCGGGGGACATTCAGTACTTC
J gene: TRBJ2-1; clone size: -; D gene: -; V gene: TRBV9; CDR3 protein: CASSTRGRGDNEQFF; CDR3 DNA: TGTGCCAGCAGCACTAGGGGGAGGGGTGACAATGAGCAGTTCTTC
J gene: TRBJ2-1; clone size: -; D gene: TRBD2; V gene: TRBV7-3; CDR3 protein: CASKLAGEYNEQFF; CDR3 DNA: TGTGCCAGCAAACTAGCGGGAGAATACAATGAGCAGTTCTTC
J gene: TRBJ2-5; clone size: -; D gene: TRBD1; V gene: TRBV24-1; CDR3 protein: CATSESRGLGETQYF; CDR3 DNA: TGTGCCACCAGTGAGTCCAGGGGGCTGGGGGAGACCCAGTACTTC
J gene: TRBJ2-7; clone size: -; D gene: -; V gene: TRBV2; CDR3 protein: CASSEQSGFGYEQYF; CDR3 DNA: TGTGCCAGCAGTGAACAGTCGGGGTTTGGGTACGAGCAGTACTTC
J gene: TRBJ2-3; clone size: once; D gene: -; V gene: TRBV19; CDR3 protein: CASSIGLGTDTQYF; CDR3 DNA: TGTGCCAGTAGTATAGGACTGGGCACAGATACGCAGTATTTT
J gene: TRBJ1-5; clone size: -; D gene: -; V gene: TRBV30; CDR3 protein: CAWSAGVGQPQHF; CDR3 DNA: TGTGCCTGGAGTGCGGGAGTGGGTCAGCCCCAGCATTTT
J gene: TRBJ1-5; clone size: -; D gene: TRBD1; V gene: TRBV19; CDR3 protein: CASSTGTAERHF; CDR3 DNA: TGTGCCAGTAGTACAGGGACAGCCGAGCGGCATTTT
J gene: TRBJ1-1; clone size: -; D gene: TRBD1; V gene: TRBV11-2; CDR3 protein: CASSRDRDGEAFF; CDR3 DNA: TGTGCCAGCAGCAGGGACAGGGATGGTGAAGCTTTCTTT
J gene: TRBJ2-1; clone size: -; D gene: -; V gene: TRBV5-6; CDR3 protein: CASSSQGSPYNEQFF; CDR3 DNA: TGTGCCAGCAGCTCGCAGGGTAGCCCCTACAATGAGCAGTTCTTC
J gene: TRBJ2-1; clone size: -; D gene: TRBD2; V gene: TRBV10-3; CDR3 protein: CAISESIGLAGVGDEQFF; CDR3 DNA: TGTGCCATCAGTGAGTCGATTGGGCTAGCGGGAGTCGGGGATGAGCAGTTCTTC
J gene: TRBJ2-3; clone size: -; D gene: TRBD2; V gene: TRBV7-2; CDR3 protein: CASSPGTSGRAADTQYF; CDR3 DNA: TGTGCCAGCAGCCCAGGGACTAGCGGGAGGGCGGCAGATACGCAGTATTTT
J gene: TRBJ2-5; clone size: -; D gene: TRBD2; V gene: TRBV7-2; CDR3 protein: CASSPRGGQPQYF; CDR3 DNA: TGTGCCAGCAGCCCCCGGGGGGGTCAGCCCCAGTACTTC